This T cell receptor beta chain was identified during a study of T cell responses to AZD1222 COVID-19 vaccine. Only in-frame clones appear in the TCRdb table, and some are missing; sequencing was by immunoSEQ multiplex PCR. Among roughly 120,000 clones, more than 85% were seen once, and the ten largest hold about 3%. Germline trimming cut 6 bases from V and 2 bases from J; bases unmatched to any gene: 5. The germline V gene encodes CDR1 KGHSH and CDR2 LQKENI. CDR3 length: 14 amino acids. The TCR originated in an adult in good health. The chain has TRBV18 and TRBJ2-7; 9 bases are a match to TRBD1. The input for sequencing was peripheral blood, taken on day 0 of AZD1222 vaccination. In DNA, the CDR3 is TGTGCCAGCTCCGACAGGGGGGAAGCCTACGAGCAGTACTTC. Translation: CASSDRGEAYEQYF.